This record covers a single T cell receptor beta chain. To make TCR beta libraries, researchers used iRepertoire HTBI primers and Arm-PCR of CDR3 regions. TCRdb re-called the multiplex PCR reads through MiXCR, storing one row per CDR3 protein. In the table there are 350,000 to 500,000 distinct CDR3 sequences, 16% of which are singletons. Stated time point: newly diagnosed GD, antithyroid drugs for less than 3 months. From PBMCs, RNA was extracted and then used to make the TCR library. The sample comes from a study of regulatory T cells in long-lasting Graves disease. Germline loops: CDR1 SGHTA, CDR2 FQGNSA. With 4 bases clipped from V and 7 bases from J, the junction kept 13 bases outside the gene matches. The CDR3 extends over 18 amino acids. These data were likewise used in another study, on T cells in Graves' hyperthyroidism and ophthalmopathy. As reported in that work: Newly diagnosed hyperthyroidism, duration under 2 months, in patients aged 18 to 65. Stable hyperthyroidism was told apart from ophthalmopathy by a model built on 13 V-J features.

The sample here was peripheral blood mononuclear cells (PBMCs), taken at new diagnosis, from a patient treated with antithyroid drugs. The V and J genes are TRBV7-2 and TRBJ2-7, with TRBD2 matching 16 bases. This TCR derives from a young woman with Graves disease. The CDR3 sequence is CASSSTGLAGGPGGEQYF. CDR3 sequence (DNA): TGTGCCAGCAGCTCGACGGGACTAGCGGGAGGGCCGGGGGGAGAGCAGTACTTC.